The next 20 T cell receptor beta chains were all read from a single sample in a study of blood T cells in healthy people across ages. Alongside a J-beta primer mix, a sample-barcoded 5' primer served in a second PCR lasting about 6 to 11 cycles. TCRdb reanalysed the 5' RACE reads using MiXCR and keeps one entry per CDR3 protein. The sample yields roughly 730,000 distinct CDR3 sequences, approximately 53% seen once. The sequencing sample was made of blood. The receptors originated from a man aged 40-49 years in good health.

The J gene is TRBJ2-4, the V gene TRBV7-3, with D possibly TRBD2 on 6 matching bases. The J call is doubtful: the DNA matches TRBJ2-5 better. The CDR3 is 14 amino acids. Germline CDR1 SGHTA, CDR2 FQGTGA. CDR3 DNA: TGTGCCAGCAGCTGGGGGACTGCCCAAGAGACCCAGTACTTC. It is translated as CASSWGTAQETQYF.

The genes are TRBV6-2 or TRBV6-3 and TRBJ2-7; a possible D gene is TRBD2 (5 bases). CDR3 length: 14 amino acids. In germline, CDR1 is MNHEY, CDR2 SVGEGT. Trimming took 5 bases from V and 4 from J, leaving 15 bases between them. DNA for the CDR3: TGTGCCAGCAGTCTCGGGATAGTTTCTTACGAGCAGTACTTC. Translated, it gives CASSLGIVSYEQYF.

The CDR3: CASSLVTGGNQYF. CDR3 in DNA: TGTGCCAGCAGCTTAGTGACAGGGGGGAATCAGTACTTC. The gene calls are TRBV7-9 and TRBJ2-5; 9 bases are a match to TRBD1. Germline CDR1 reads SEHNR; CDR2 reads FQNEAQ (reference sequence). The CDR3 has 13 amino acids. Germline trimming cut 1 base from V and 11 bases from J; bases unmatched to any gene: 5.

This clonotype came up a few times. The chain recombines TRBV10-3 with TRBJ2-3, with a tentative D call TRBD2 (5 bases). The CDR3 spans 16 residues. The V end lost 1 base, the J end lost 3 bases, and 14 bases lay between the germline ends. Germline V lookup: CDR1 ENHRY, CDR2 SYGVKD. CDR3 in DNA: TGTGCCATCAGTGAGTTCAAGGGAGTGAGAACAGATACGCAGTATTTT. Amino acid sequence: CAISEFKGVRTDTQYF.

This clonotype was picked up one time. This chain links TRBV5-6 with TRBJ1-2; D may be TRBD1 (5 bases). From germline, CDR1 is SGHDT and CDR2 YYEEEE. Trimming removed 4 bases at V and 7 bases at J, with 17 bases between. CDR3 size: 14 residues. The CDR3 DNA follows: TGTGCCAGCAGCCCGGCCGGGGCCTCCGCTGGCTACACCTTC. It yields the protein CASSPAGASAGYTF.

On this clonotype itself: A read error may be the cause here, since a much bigger clone is one base away. The V and J genes are TRBV2 and TRBJ2-3; 14 bases align to TRBD2. This CDR3 is built from 18 residues. J gave up 2 bases and V 8 bases, and 12 bases lay outside the gene matches. From germline, CDR1 is SNHLY and CDR2 FYNNEI. The CDR3, as DNA: TGTGCCAGCCCTTCTCTGGGACTAGCGGGAGAGCTCACAGATACGCAGTATTTT. It specifies CASPSLGLAGELTDTQYF.

The chain is built from TRBV20-1 and TRBJ2-7; D uncertain. The end of the DNA fits TRBJ2-5 better, so the J call may be wrong. This CDR3 is 15 amino acids long. Germline lookup yields CDR1 DFQATT and CDR2 SNEGSKA (reference sequence). The CDR3 region is CSATVPRGMTETQYF. DNA for the CDR3: TGCAGTGCTACCGTTCCCCGAGGAATGACAGAGACCCAGTACTTC.

This rearrangement joins TRBV10-3 to TRBJ2-1; 7 nucleotides match TRBD2. V shed 10 bases, J shed 5 bases, and the junction held 5 bases outside the gene matches. This CDR3 contains 12 residues. CDR1 and CDR2 from the germline V gene are ENHRY and SYGVKD. CDR3 loop: CATSRGDNEQFF. Written as DNA, the CDR3 is TGTGCCACTTCCCGGGGGGACAATGAGCAGTTCTTC.

The V gene is TRBV7-2, the J gene TRBJ1-1; the D is unclear. Germline CDR1 and CDR2: SGHTA and FQGNSA. The CDR3 has 13 residues. V shed 5 bases and J shed 2 bases, with 9 bases lying between them. CDR3 residues: CASSRPLNTEAFF. The CDR3 nucleotides read TGTGCCAGCAGCCGCCCCCTCAACACTGAAGCTTTCTTT.

This chain joins TRBV4-1 and TRBJ2-7; no clear D. Germline-derived CDR1 and CDR2 are MGHRA and YSYEKL. The CDR3 consists of 14 residues. With 1 base removed from V and 6 bases from J, the gap between germline ends came to 13 bases. This CDR3 is CASSQGALSPEQYF. As DNA, the CDR3 is TGCGCCAGCAGCCAAGGAGCTCTGTCCCCCGAGCAGTACTTC.

The chain employs TRBV4-2 and TRBJ2-1; D tentatively fits TRBD1 or TRBD2 (5 bases each). This CDR3 region has 14 residues. V was pared by 0 bases and J by 9 bases, with 12 bases between. Germline-derived CDR1 and CDR2 are LGHNA and YNFKEQ. This chain's CDR3 is CASSQDGALGEQFF. The CDR3 DNA reads TGTGCCAGCAGCCAAGACGGGGCGTTGGGTGAGCAGTTCTTC.

The CDR3 reads CASHLRDTQYF. CDR3 coding DNA: TGTGCCAGCCACCTGCGGGATACGCAGTATTTT. The V gene is TRBV7-2, the J gene TRBJ2-3; D unresolved. Germline V CDR1 and CDR2: SGHTA, FQGNSA. Trimming took off 8 bases at V and 6 bases at J, with 9 bases between the two ends. The CDR3 length is 11 residues.

The gene calls are TRBV7-8 and TRBJ1-5; D gene ambiguous. The CDR3 is made up of 14 amino acids. The V and J ends lost 5 bases and 2 bases respectively, with 10 bases between them. Germline lookup yields CDR1 SGHVS and CDR2 FQNEAQ. The CDR3 DNA follows: TGTGCCAGCAGCGAGGGTTGGGGCAATCAGCCCCAGCATTTT. Protein: CASSEGWGNQPQHF.

The rearrangement links TRBV24-1 to TRBJ2-7; the match to TRBD2 covers 13 bases. CDR3 length equals 16 residues. Germline CDR1 is KGHDR and CDR2 is SFDVKD. V gave up 4 bases and J gave up 3 bases; unmatched junction bases: 5. CDR3: CATSDRGLAGNYEQYF. CDR3 nucleotide sequence: TGTGCCACCAGTGACCGGGGACTAGCGGGAAACTACGAGCAGTACTTC.

The J gene is TRBJ2-7, the V gene TRBV7-8, with 9 bases matching TRBD1. The CDR3 is made up of 15 amino acids. J was trimmed by 3 bases and V by 6 bases; bases with no gene match: 9. Germline V gene lookup returns CDR1 SGHVS and CDR2 FQNEAQ. The CDR3 DNA reads as TGTGCCAGCAGACCTAACCGGGACAGGGTCTACGAGCAGTACTTC. This encodes CASRPNRDRVYEQYF.

This clonotype has a handful of counts. The chain uses TRBV28 and TRBJ2-3; no clear D gene. This CDR3 comprises 12 residues. CDR1 is MDHEN and CDR2 is SYDVKM in the germline V gene. Trimming removed 5 bases from V and 5 bases from J, with 8 bases in between. CDR3 protein: CASSISLDTQYF. CDR3 in DNA: TGTGCCAGCAGTATTTCTTTAGATACGCAGTATTTT.

The chain recombines TRBV25-1 with TRBJ1-5; D perhaps matches TRBD1 (5 bases). V shed 4 bases and J shed 6 bases, with 10 bases lying between them. Germline CDR1 is MGHDK and CDR2 is SYGVNS. This CDR3 is 13 amino acids long. CDR3 DNA sequence: TGTGCCAGCAGTGGTCAGGGTTTTCAGCCCCAGCATTTT. Its translation: CASSGQGFQPQHF.

This chain links TRBV5-1 with TRBJ1-2, with D possibly TRBD1 on 6 matching bases. Germline V gene data show CDR1 as SGHRS and CDR2 as YFSETQ. The CDR3 spans 15 residues. Deletions cut 0 bases from V and 5 bases from J, with 14 bases between. The CDR3 region has the DNA TGCGCCAGCAGCTTGGATGCCAGGGGCGGGTATGGCTACACCTTC. Translation gives CASSLDARGGYGYTF.

This chain uses TRBV7-2 with TRBJ2-7; the D is unclear. The CDR3 runs to 13 residues. Trimming removed 1 base from V and 5 bases from J, with 9 bases in between. In germline, CDR1 is SGHTA, CDR2 FQGNSA. The CDR3 here is CASSLDVVHEQYF. CDR3 in DNA: TGTGCCAGCAGCTTAGATGTAGTACACGAGCAGTACTTC.

This chain links TRBV20-1 with TRBJ1-5, with 9 bases aligning to TRBD1. CDR1 is DFQATT and CDR2 is SNEGSKA in the germline V gene (reference sequence). The J segment lost 2 bases and the V segment lost 6 bases, leaving 14 bases of the junction unmatched. The CDR3 loop spans 17 amino acids. The CDR3 protein is CSANRDRAPRGNQPQHF. CDR3 DNA sequence: TGCAGTGCAAACCGGGACAGGGCCCCTCGGGGCAATCAGCCCCAGCATTTT.